The 30 T cell receptor beta chains below all came from one sample that was sequenced in a study of cytomegalovirus exposure and HLA in healthy donors. PCR involved 60 Vbeta and 13 Jbeta primers. TCRdb's copy holds only in-frame clones and misses some; the assay was immunoSEQ multiplex PCR. The sample yields some 110,000 clones, 77% seen once. Material: PBMCs. Receptor source: a woman in her 40s in good health and CMV-seropositive.

J is TRBJ2-7 and V is TRBV18, with a weak D call TRBD1 (6 bases). The CDR3 is 16 residues long. Trimming stripped 3 bases from V and 2 bases from J, with 17 bases between. Germline V gives CDR1 KGHSH, CDR2 LQKENI. The CDR3, as DNA: TGTGCCAGCTCACCCACCGACAGGCCCCCAACCTACGAGCAGTACTTC. Translating gives CASSPTDRPPTYEQYF.

The V gene is TRBV30, the J gene TRBJ1-6, with TRBD1 matching over 7 bases. Per the germline V gene, CDR1 is GTSNPN and CDR2 is SVGIG (reference sequence). This CDR3 comprises 13 residues. Germline trimming cut 2 bases from V and 8 bases from J; bases unmatched to any gene: 3. The CDR3 sequence: CAWSQGGYSPLHF. In DNA, the CDR3 is TGTGCCTGGAGTCAGGGGGGCTATTCACCCCTCCACTTT.

This clone was observed once. J is TRBJ2-2 and V is TRBV7-6, with D hard to call. The CDR3 sequence is 14 residues long. Trimming pared 4 bases from V and 3 bases from J, leaving 9 bases between. The germline V gene has CDR1 SGHVS and CDR2 FNYEAQ. The CDR3 DNA reads TGTGCCAGCAGCTACCTGGCTCACACCGGGGAGCTGTTTTTT. This gives the protein CASSYLAHTGELFF.

This rearrangement joins TRBV6-5 to TRBJ2-1; 7 nucleotides match TRBD2. Germline CDR1 is MNHEY and CDR2 is SVGAGI. The CDR3 length is 13 residues. The junction had 6 bases not matched to a gene; V was cut back by 7 bases and J by 6 bases. The CDR3 reads CASKGLMGNEQFF. The CDR3 DNA follows: TGTGCCAGCAAGGGACTAATGGGCAATGAGCAGTTCTTC.

The table lists this clone with a count of one. CDR3 bases: TGTGCCAGCAGCCCCCGTGGGGACTCTTTAAGGGCTTTCTTT. It codes for CASSPRGDSLRAFF. V gene TRBV9 combines with J gene TRBJ1-1, with a tentative D call TRBD1 (5 bases). V was trimmed by 4 bases and J by 11 bases, leaving 21 bases between them. This CDR3 has 14 amino acids. Germline assignment: CDR1 SGDLS and CDR2 YYNGEE.

This chain joins TRBV6-5 and TRBJ1-2; D remains unclear. This CDR3 is 14 amino acids long. CDR1 MNHEY and CDR2 SVGAGI come from the germline V gene. V was pared by 4 bases and J by 4 bases, with 13 bases between. The CDR3 is CASSSGEGSYGYTF. CDR3 coding DNA: TGTGCCAGCAGTTCCGGGGAAGGGAGCTATGGCTACACCTTC.

This chain links TRBV30 with TRBJ2-5, with 14 bases identical to TRBD2. Germline CDR1 and CDR2: GTSNPN and SVGIG (reference sequence). The CDR3 length is 16 residues. Trimming took 2 bases from V and 3 from J; bases not matched to a gene: 5. CDR3: CAWSFGTSGRKETQYF. The CDR3 nucleotides are TGTGCCTGGAGTTTCGGGACTAGCGGGAGAAAAGAGACCCAGTACTTC.

This clone was found once. The chain recombines TRBV4-1 with TRBJ2-3, with D hard to call. Trimming cost V 2 bases and J 1 base, with 4 bases left between them. There are 13 residues in the CDR3. Germline V gene data show CDR1 as MGHRA and CDR2 as YSYEKL. Written as DNA, the CDR3 is TGCGCCAGCAGCCAACAGGGCACAGATACGCAGTATTTT. It specifies CASSQQGTDTQYF.

This clone has a handful of counts. The J gene is TRBJ2-5, the V gene TRBV5-4; possibly TRBD2 for D (5 bases). V was pared by 3 bases and J by 5 bases, with 11 bases between. The CDR3 covers 13 residues. The germline gives CDR1 SGHNT, CDR2 YYREEE (reference sequence). The CDR3 spells CASSSQTGETQYF. The CDR3, as DNA: TGTGCCAGCAGCTCTCAAACGGGGGAGACCCAGTACTTC.

The rearrangement joins TRBV7-3 to TRBJ2-1; 16 bases fit TRBD2. The CDR3 consists of 16 residues. CDR1 is SGHTA and CDR2 is FQGTGA in the germline V gene. The V and J ends lost 5 bases and 4 bases, in that order; junction bases with no gene match: 2. The CDR3, as DNA: TGTGCCAGCAGCCGGGGACTAGCGGGAGGGTACAATGAGCAGTTCTTC. Residues: CASSRGLAGGYNEQFF.

On this clone: Other DNA sequences in the same sample also yield this CDR3. The chain links TRBV6-5 to TRBJ1-1; D not resolved. V lost 3 bases and J lost 2, with 7 bases in between. The CDR3 spans 13 residues. Germline assignment: CDR1 MNHEY and CDR2 SVGAGI. As DNA, the CDR3 is TGTGCCAGCAGTTATCGGGGAAACACTGAAGCTTTCTTT. Translation: CASSYRGNTEAFF.

This clone was observed many times. This sequence joins TRBV11-2 and TRBJ1-1; TRBD1 matches 8 bases. The CDR3 is made up of 12 amino acids. V shed 5 bases, J shed 10 bases, and the junction held 6 bases outside the gene matches. Germline assignment: CDR1 SGHAT and CDR2 FQNNGV. The CDR3 DNA reads TGTGCCAGCAGCGGACAGGGAGTCGGAGCTTTCTTT. Amino acid sequence: CASSGQGVGAFF.

V gene TRBV6-5 combines with J gene TRBJ1-3; the D is unclear. V lost 2 bases and J lost 2, with 10 bases in between. The germline gives CDR1 MNHEY, CDR2 SVGAGI. This CDR3 comprises 15 residues. In nucleotides, the CDR3 is TGTGCCAGCAGTTACCGCGACTTGCCTGGAAACACCATATATTTT. It is translated as CASSYRDLPGNTIYF.

The genes are TRBV21-1 and TRBJ2-7; the D segment call TRBD1 is taken from the table without a DNA check. TRBV21-1 is a pseudogene segment. There are 15 residues in the CDR3. CDR3 amino acids: CASSKEGQGMNEQYF. The CDR3 DNA is TGTGCCAGCAGCAAGGAAGGACAGGGGATGAACGAGCAGTACTTC.

In its sample, this clone was seen a few times. This chain joins TRBV5-8 and TRBJ2-1; 9 nucleotides align to TRBD1. The trim removed 5 bases at V and 8 bases at J, leaving 8 bases unmatched. Germline-derived CDR1 and CDR2 are SGHTS and YDEGEE. The CDR3 totals 14 residues. This CDR3 reads CASRPGQGSYEQFF. In DNA, the CDR3 is TGTGCCAGCAGACCGGGACAGGGTAGTTATGAGCAGTTCTTC.

This chain joins TRBV28 and TRBJ1-5, with a possible D match to TRBD1 (5 bases). V was trimmed by 6 bases and J by 6 bases, leaving 12 bases between them. This CDR3 contains 13 residues. Germline V gene sequence: CDR1 MDHEN, CDR2 SYDVKM. The CDR3 loop reads CASRLDTLQPQHF. The CDR3 bases are TGTGCCAGCAGACTGGACACACTTCAGCCCCAGCATTTT.

The V gene is TRBV4-1, the J gene TRBJ2-1, with D maybe TRBD2 (6 bases). CDR1 MGHRA and CDR2 YSYEKL come from the germline V gene. V lost 0 bases and J 5 bases, leaving 11 bases between the germline ends. The CDR3 covers 15 residues. The DNA of the CDR3 is TGCGCCAGCAGCCAAGAGCCGACTAGTAACAATGAGCAGTTCTTC. This translates into CASSQEPTSNNEQFF.

The V and J genes are TRBV11-2 and TRBJ2-7; the match to TRBD2 covers 14 bases. Trimming at V came to 5 bases and at J to 7 bases, leaving 10 bases not matched to a gene. This CDR3 region has 16 residues. Germline CDR1 is SGHAT and CDR2 is FQNNGV. The CDR3 DNA reads TGTGCCAGCAGCACCCGACTAGCGGGAGGGCCTAAGGAGCAGTACTTC. Translated, it gives CASSTRLAGGPKEQYF.

The chain uses TRBV13 and TRBJ2-7; 8 nucleotides match TRBD1. V lost 3 bases to trimming and J lost 2 bases; unmatched junction nucleotides: 3. CDR3 size: 14 residues. CDR1 is PRHDT, CDR2 FYEKMQ, per germline (reference sequence). In DNA, the CDR3 is TGTGCCAGCAGCTTGGGGACAGGCCCCTACGAGCAGTACTTC. It is translated as CASSLGTGPYEQYF.

CDR3 sequence (DNA): TGTGCCAGCAGCTTAAGTCCGGGCACAGATACGCAGTATTTT. This translates into CASSLSPGTDTQYF. This chain connects TRBV7-8 to TRBJ2-3; D not resolved. Germline V gene data show CDR1 as SGHVS and CDR2 as FQNEAQ. This CDR3 contains 14 residues. V gave up 2 bases and J gave up 1 base, with 7 bases separating them.

Regarding this clone: Other DNA sequences within the sample encode an identical CDR3. The chain carries TRBV5-1 and TRBJ2-1, with a possible D match to TRBD1 (6 bases). CDR3 size: 14 residues. Germline V gene data show CDR1 as SGHRS and CDR2 as YFSETQ. The ends were cut back, 0 bases at V and 4 bases at J, with 8 bases in the middle. This chain's CDR3 is CASSLGQAYNEQFF. The CDR3 region has the DNA TGCGCCAGCAGCTTGGGACAGGCTTACAATGAGCAGTTCTTC. The full variable domain, completed using reference TRBV5-1 and TRBJ2-1, is KAGVTQTPRYLIKTRGQQVTLSCSPISGHRSVSWYQQTPGQGLQFLFEYFSETQRNKGNFPGRFSGRQFSNSRSEMNVSTLELGDSALYLCASSLGQAYNEQFFGPGTRLTVL.

V and J are TRBV28 and TRBJ2-1, with 9 bases matching TRBD2. The CDR3 is 14 amino acids. With V trimmed by 6 bases and J by 9 bases, 9 bases remained unmatched. Germline lookup yields CDR1 MDHEN and CDR2 SYDVKM. The CDR3 bases are TGTGCCAGCAGCCCCTCGCGGGAGGGGCGTGAGCAGTTCTTC. This translates into CASSPSREGREQFF.

In its sample, this clone was seen a few times. The CDR3 nucleotides are TGTGCCAGCAGCCCCCGGGTCGTGACCGGGGAGCTGTTTTTT. Its translation: CASSPRVVTGELFF. The chain carries TRBV9 and TRBJ2-2; unclear D gene. CDR1 and CDR2 from the germline V gene are SGDLS and YYNGEE. The CDR3 consists of 14 residues. The germline V and J ends were trimmed by 4 bases and 5 bases, with 12 bases remaining between them.

The chain recombines TRBV5-1 with TRBJ2-1, with TRBD2 matching 8 bases. In germline, CDR1 is SGHRS, CDR2 YFSETQ. The CDR3 totals 15 residues. Losses at the gene ends were 2 bases for V and 5 bases for J; bases not matched to a gene: 6. The CDR3: CASSFLAGSNNEQFF. CDR3 in DNA: TGCGCCAGCAGCTTCCTAGCGGGTAGCAACAATGAGCAGTTCTTC.

This chain connects TRBV9 to TRBJ2-1, with TRBD2 matching over 11 bases. This CDR3 has 17 residues. The trim removed 0 bases at V and 8 bases at J, leaving 10 bases unmatched. Looked up from germline, CDR1 is SGDLS and CDR2 is YYNGEE. This chain's CDR3 is CASSVDPTSGSLDEQFF. CDR3 nucleotide sequence: TGTGCCAGCAGCGTAGACCCCACTAGCGGGAGCCTCGATGAGCAGTTCTTC.

This clone has ten or more counts. The gene calls are TRBV2 and TRBJ2-1; maybe TRBD1 (6 bases). Germline CDR1 and CDR2: SNHLY and FYNNEI. This CDR3 contains 10 residues. V was pared by 8 bases and J by 15 bases, with 14 bases between. As DNA, the CDR3 is TGTGCCAGCGTGCCCATAGGGGGGTTCTTC. Protein product: CASVPIGGFF.

In DNA, the CDR3 is TGCGCCAGCAGTGTTGACAGGGAAGATCAGCCCCAGCATTTT. As protein: CASSVDREDQPQHF. The chain carries TRBV10-2 and TRBJ1-5; 7 bases match TRBD1. Trimming cost V 4 bases and J 5 bases; bases outside gene matches: 5. This CDR3 is 14 amino acids long. CDR1 and CDR2 (germline): WSHSY, SAAADI.

The genes are TRBV19 and TRBJ1-5; D gene uncertain. Trimming pared 5 bases from V and 5 bases from J, leaving 10 bases between. Germline V CDR1 and CDR2: LNHDA, SQIVND (reference sequence). The CDR3 is made up of 13 amino acids. Here the CDR3 DNA reads TGTGCCAGTAGTTCGGCAGGTTATCAGCCCCAGCATTTT. It specifies CASSSAGYQPQHF.

The rearrangement uses TRBV6-5 and TRBJ1-2, with unresolved D. CDR3 length: 12 residues. V dropped 4 bases and J dropped 8 bases, with 11 bases sitting between them. Germline V gives CDR1 MNHEY, CDR2 SVGAGI. CDR3 sequence reads: CASSSLTGGYTF. Here the CDR3 DNA reads TGTGCCAGCAGTTCGCTGACTGGGGGCTACACCTTC.

This clone was observed a few times. The V call is TRBV11-3, the J call TRBJ1-2; possibly TRBD1 for D (5 bases). CDR1 is SGHNT and CDR2 is YENEEA in the germline V gene. V was trimmed by 0 bases and J by 10 bases, leaving 12 bases between them. This CDR3 comprises 13 residues. In DNA form, the CDR3 reads TGTGCCAGCAGCTTAGATTATGGGGGGAACTACACCTTC. It specifies CASSLDYGGNYTF.